These T cell receptor beta chains were read from a single sample in a study of response to subunit inactivated influenza vaccine. TCRdb processed the RT-PCR reads anew with MiXCR; each CDR3 protein has one entry. Of hundreds of thousands of distinct CDR3 sequences in the sample, around a sixth were seen once. The starting material was PBMCs from blood, obtained 5 days after vaccination. The origin of the receptors is a man aged 45-60 years who received an inactivated influenza vaccine. The CDR3 runs from the conserved cysteine through the conserved F or W. A D gene is named only where the DNA matches it firmly. Where a row states a size, it is once, few, many or the class of an expanded clone; other rows omit it.

>-|TRBV5-1|TRBJ2-5|-
CASSLLWVQETQYF
TGCGCCAGCAGCTTGCTTTGGGTTCAAGAGACCCAGTACTTC
>-|TRBV4-3|TRBJ1-5|many
CASSPEPGVNQPQHF
TGCGCCAGCAGCCCCGAGCCAGGGGTCAATCAGCCCCAGCATTTT
>-|TRBV20-1|TRBJ2-3|few
CSASPGEPSTDTQYF
TGCAGTGCCTCCCCCGGGGAGCCAAGCACAGATACGCAGTATTTT
>TRBD2|TRBV12-3/TRBV12-4|TRBJ2-2|many
CASRGLAGANTGELFF
TGTGCCAGCAGAGGACTAGCGGGGGCGAACACCGGGGAGCTGTTTTTT
>-|TRBV4-1|TRBJ2-6|few
CASSRVTGIYSGANVLTF
TGCGCCAGCAGCCGAGTTACAGGGATCTACTCTGGGGCCAACGTCCTGACTTTC
>-|TRBV7-9|TRBJ2-7|-
CASTLASYEQYF
TGTGCCAGCACCTTAGCCTCCTACGAGCAGTACTTC
>-|TRBV28|TRBJ2-7|few
CASSHAAVGNEQYF
TGTGCCAGCAGCCATGCCGCGGTAGGGAACGAGCAGTACTTC
>TRBD2|TRBV5-1|TRBJ2-3|-
CASSRGSGADTQYF
TGCGCCAGCAGCCGGGGTAGCGGGGCAGATACGCAGTATTTT
>-|TRBV3-1|TRBJ1-6|-
CASSQMVASPLHF
TGTGCCAGCAGCCAAATGGTGGCTTCACCCCTCCACTTT
>-|TRBV7-8|TRBJ2-5|many
CASSFRGRNQETQYF
TGTGCCAGCAGCTTTAGGGGACGGAACCAAGAGACCCAGTACTTC
>-|TRBV11-2|TRBJ2-3|-
CASSLGTGRVDTQYF
TGTGCCAGCAGCTTAGGGACAGGGAGGGTCGATACGCAGTATTTT
>-|TRBV5-1|TRBJ2-7|-
CASSWGRAYEQYF
TGCGCCAGCAGCTGGGGACGGGCCTACGAGCAGTACTTC
>-|TRBV3-1|TRBJ1-6|-
CASSQDPSKGGYNSPLHF
TGTGCCAGCAGCCAAGATCCGAGCAAAGGGGGCTATAATTCACCCCTCCACTTT
>-|TRBV6-2/TRBV6-3|TRBJ2-1|few
CASSYVLGSANEQFF
TGTGCCAGCAGTTACGTCCTTGGGTCGGCGAATGAGCAGTTCTTC
>-|TRBV5-1|TRBJ2-3|-
CASSRLPGADTQYF
TGCGCCAGCAGCCGATTACCGGGAGCAGATACGCAGTATTTT
>-|TRBV20-1|TRBJ2-7|-
CSASLASYEQYF
TGCAGTGCTAGTTTAGCCTCCTACGAGCAGTACTTC
>TRBD2|TRBV10-3|TRBJ2-1|-
CAISDPGGSYNEQFF
TGTGCCATCAGCGACCCGGGGGGCTCCTACAATGAGCAGTTCTTC
>-|TRBV5-1|TRBJ1-4|many
CASSLQGNNEKLFF
TGCGCCAGCAGCTTGCAGGGGAACAATGAAAAACTGTTTTTT
>-|TRBV20-1|TRBJ2-7|few
CSASSNSYEQYF
TGCAGTGCTAGCAGTAACTCCTACGAGCAGTACTTC
>TRBD1|TRBV11-2|TRBJ2-5|-
CASSLIGGSETQYF
TGTGCCAGCAGCTTAATAGGGGGCAGTGAGACCCAGTACTTC
>TRBD1|TRBV20-1|TRBJ1-1|many
CSASFQGAAEAFF
TGCAGTGCTAGTTTCCAGGGGGCTGCTGAAGCTTTCTTT
>-|TRBV12-3/TRBV12-4|TRBJ2-3|-
CASSFSGRQADTQYF
TGTGCCAGCAGTTTCAGTGGCAGACAGGCAGATACGCAGTATTTT
>-|TRBV5-1|TRBJ1-1|few
CASSVDGGRVNTEAFF
TGCGCCAGCAGCGTGGACGGAGGGAGGGTGAACACTGAAGCTTTCTTT
>TRBD2|TRBV20-1|TRBJ2-1|few
CSAHGTTLYNEQFF
TGCAGTGCCCACGGGACTACTCTATACAATGAGCAGTTCTTC
>-|TRBV14|TRBJ2-1|few
CASSQNRLRYNEQFF
TGTGCCAGCAGCCAAAATCGTCTTAGGTACAATGAGCAGTTCTTC
>-|TRBV20-1|TRBJ2-7|-
CSARRLGGGAYEQYF
TGCAGTGCCCGGAGGCTCGGCGGCGGGGCCTACGAGCAGTACTTC